This T cell receptor beta chain stems from a study of T-cell memory formation after mild COVID-19. 5'RACE with constant-segment primers yielded barcoded, UMI-tagged TCR alpha and TCR beta cDNA libraries. TCRdb itself ran the 5' RACE reads through MiXCR, one entry per CDR3 protein. Here the sample spans under 60,000 distinct CDR3 sequences, 9.3% being singletons. This clonotype was counted a few times. The germline V gene has CDR1 MDHEN and CDR2 SYDVKM. The CDR3 totals 13 residues. V was shortened by 8 bases and J by 3 bases, with 10 bases between the two germline ends. This clonotype was obtained from an adult woman who had mild COVID-19 (a few samples of this study predate the infection). Cell type and time point are not known. The material sequenced was PBMCs or a T cell subset sorted from them (not recorded which). The chain links TRBV28 to TRBJ1-4, with D uncertain. CDR3 DNA sequence: TGTGCCAGCTCCACCCCCTCTAATGAAAAACTGTTTTTT. Protein: CASSTPSNEKLFF.